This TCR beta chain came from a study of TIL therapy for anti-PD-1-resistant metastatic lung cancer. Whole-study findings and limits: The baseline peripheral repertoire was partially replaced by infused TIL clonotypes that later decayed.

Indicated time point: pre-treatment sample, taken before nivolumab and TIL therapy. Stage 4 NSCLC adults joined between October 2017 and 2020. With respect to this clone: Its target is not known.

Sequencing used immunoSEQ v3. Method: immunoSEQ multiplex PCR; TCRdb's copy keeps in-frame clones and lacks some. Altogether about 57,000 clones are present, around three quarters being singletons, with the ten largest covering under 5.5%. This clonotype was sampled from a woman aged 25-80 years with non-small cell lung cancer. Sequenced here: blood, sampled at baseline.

DNA for the CDR3: TGCGCCAGCAGCACTGGGGTTAGCGGGAGGGAAAATGAGCAGTTCTTC. It translates to CASSTGVSGRENEQFF. V gene TRBV5-1 combines with J gene TRBJ2-1; 11 nucleotides agree with TRBD2. V trimming: 4 bases; J trimming: 7 bases; junction bases outside the gene matches: 10. Germline-derived CDR1 and CDR2 are SGHRS and YFSETQ. The CDR3 consists of 16 residues.